The clone carrying this T cell receptor (beta chain) was counted a few times. Its target is not known. This sample stems from a study of CD8 T cells in ankylosing spondylitis. General study results and limits: Previously reported in reactive arthritis synovial fluid and blood were some of the motif variants. A motif in TCR beta, a set of roughly eight highly homologous variants, appeared characteristic of ankylosing spondylitis blood.

Using quantitative 5'-RACE with molecular barcodes, the authors made TCR beta libraries. One entry per CDR3 protein, called by TCRdb with MiXCR from the 5' RACE reads. The sample yields a few hundred thousand distinct CDR3 sequences, more than 9% seen once. CDR1 and CDR2 from the germline V gene are SGHAT and FQNNGV. The V end lost 6 bases, the J end lost 2 bases, and 17 bases lay between the germline ends. The CDR3 has 15 amino acids. This rearrangement joins TRBV11-2 to TRBJ2-7, with D possibly matching TRBD2 (7 bases). The sample taken for sequencing was blood, either unsorted or a sorted T cell fraction (not recorded which). This TCR was recovered from a female donor with ankylosing spondylitis or in good health (not recorded which). CDR3 coding DNA: TGTGCCAGCAGTACTATAAAGGGGGGGACCTACGAGCAGTACTTC. Protein: CASSTIKGGTYEQYF.